The present TCR beta chain was sequenced within a study of sequential checkpoint blockade in melanoma. Study summary: Randomization was 1:1 between first-line nivolumab→ipilimumab and ipilimumab→nivolumab. Maintenance nivolumab came after either treatment sequence.

Treatment here: randomized to nivolumab then ipilimumab (arm A) or the reverse (arm B). No patient had prior DNA-damaging chemotherapy. PBMC sorting kept live CD3+CD8+ cells without CD19 or CD56. The protocol was immunoSEQ multiplex PCR, while the TCRdb copy is restricted to in-frame clones and leaves out a portion. Among 17,000 or so clones listed, more than 75% were seen once. The V gene lost 4 bases and the J gene lost 6 bases, with 22 bases spanning the gap. The germline V gene encodes CDR1 SGDLS and CDR2 YYNGEE. This CDR3 is built from 16 residues. This chain connects TRBV9 to TRBJ1-2; D is possibly TRBD1 (6 bases). Here the sequenced sample was CD8+ T cells sorted from blood (inferred from file names), taken from a patient given nivolumab and ipilimumab in sequence. The sequence was obtained from a human donor with melanoma. CDR3 amino acids: CASSPRPQGLDHGYTF. In nucleotides, the CDR3 is TGTGCCAGCAGCCCACGACCCCAGGGGCTTGACCATGGCTACACCTTC.